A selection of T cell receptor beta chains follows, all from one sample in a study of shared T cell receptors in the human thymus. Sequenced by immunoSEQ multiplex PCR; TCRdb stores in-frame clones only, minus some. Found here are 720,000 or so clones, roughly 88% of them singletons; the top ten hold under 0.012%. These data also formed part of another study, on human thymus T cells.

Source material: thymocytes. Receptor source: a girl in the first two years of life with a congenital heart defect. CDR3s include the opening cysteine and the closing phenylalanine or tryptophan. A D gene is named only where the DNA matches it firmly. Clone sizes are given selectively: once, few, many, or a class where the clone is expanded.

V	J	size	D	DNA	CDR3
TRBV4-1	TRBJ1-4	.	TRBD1	TGCGCCAGCAGCCAAGGTGACAGGGGGTTGAATGGAAGAGATGAAAAACTGTTTTTT	CASSQGDRGLNGRDEKLFF
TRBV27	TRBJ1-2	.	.	TGTGCCAGCAGTTCCCTCCGGGGCTATGGCTACACCTTC	CASSSLRGYGYTF
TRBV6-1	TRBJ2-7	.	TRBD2	TGTGCCAGCAGTGAGCTAGCGGGGGGCGGGACCTACGAGCAGTACTTC	CASSELAGGGTYEQYF
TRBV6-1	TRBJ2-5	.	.	TGTGCCAGCAGTCCACAACAGGGTTGCAAAGAGACCCAGTACTTC	CASSPQQGCKETQYF
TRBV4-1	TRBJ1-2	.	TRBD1	TGCGCCAGCAGCCCCCCAGACAGGGAGAACTATGGCTACACCTTC	CASSPPDRENYGYTF
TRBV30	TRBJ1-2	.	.	TGTGCCTGCACAAGCAGGGGCTCCTATGGCTACACCTTC	CACTSRGSYGYTF
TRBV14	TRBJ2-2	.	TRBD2	TGTGCCAGCAGCCAAGATCCCATTCCTGAACCAGCGGGAGCCCTGTTTCAGACGCTGTTTTTT	CASSQDPIPEPAGALFQTLFF
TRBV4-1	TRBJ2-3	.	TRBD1	TGCGCCAGCAGCCAAGCCCGAGGGTTCGGAGACAGGGGGGATACGCAGTATTTT	CASSQARGFGDRGDTQYF
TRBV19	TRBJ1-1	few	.	TGTGCCAGTAGTTACGGGGTACACACTGAAGCTTTCTTT	CASSYGVHTEAFF
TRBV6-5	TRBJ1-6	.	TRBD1	TGTGCCAGCAGTTACCCGAGACAGGGAAGAAATTCACCCCTCCACTTT	CASSYPRQGRNSPLHF
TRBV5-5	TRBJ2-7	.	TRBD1	TGTGCCAGCAGCTTGGGAGTGGGACAGGGGGCTTACGAGCAGTACTTC	CASSLGVGQGAYEQYF
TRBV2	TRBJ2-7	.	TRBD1	TGTGCCAGCCTCGGGACAGGGAAATCCTACGAGCAGTACTTC	CASLGTGKSYEQYF
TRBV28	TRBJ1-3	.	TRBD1	TGTGCCAGCAGATCCCCAGGCAGGGGGATTGGGTCCGCTATCGGAAACACCATATATTTT	CASRSPGRGIGSAIGNTIYF
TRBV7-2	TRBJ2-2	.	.	TGTGCCAGCAGCCACCCCGGTTACTCTTCTATAGCGAACACCGGGGAGCTGTTTTTT	CASSHPGYSSIANTGELFF
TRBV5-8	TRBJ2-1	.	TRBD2	TGTGCCAGCAGCTTAAAAACTAGCGGGGGGTACAATGAGCAGTTCTTC	CASSLKTSGGYNEQFF
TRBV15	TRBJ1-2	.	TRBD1	TGTGCCACCAGCCGTCAAGACAGGGTTGGAGGCTACACCTTC	CATSRQDRVGGYTF
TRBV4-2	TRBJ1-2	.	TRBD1	TGTGCCAGCAGCCGATACGCCGGAGTTACAGGGGCCCAGAACAATAACTATGGCTACACCTTC	CASSRYAGVTGAQNNNYGYTF